The 29 T cell receptor beta chains given below trace back to one sample, sequenced in a study of blood T cells in healthy people across ages. The second PCR ran about 6 to 11 cycles with a sample-barcoded 5' primer and J-beta primers. Each CDR3 protein is one row after TCRdb ran MiXCR on the 5' RACE reads. The repertoire includes about 1,400,000 distinct CDR3 sequences, 42% of them detected once, and roughly 7.9% sits in the top ten. Sequencing was carried out using blood. The source is a young woman in good health.

This chain connects TRBV28 to TRBJ2-3; 7 bases match TRBD2. The germline CDR1 and CDR2 sequences are MDHEN and SYDVKM. The CDR3 has 16 amino acids. V dropped 5 bases and J dropped 6; count of bases not matched to a gene: 14. The CDR3: CASSLERGPSRDTQYF. The CDR3 bases are TGTGCCAGCAGTCTGGAGCGGGGCCCCTCACGGGATACGCAGTATTTT.

Concerning this clonotype: The conserved phenylalanine or tryptophan normally closing the CDR3 is absent here, so this likely arose from a read error. The chain joins TRBV5-1 to TRBJ2-7; no definite D call. The CDR3 sequence is 13 residues long. The germline CDR1 and CDR2 sequences are SGHRS and YFSETQ. V shed 0 bases and J shed 2 bases, with 6 bases lying between them. The CDR3 region is CASSLDPTYEQYI. The CDR3 region has the DNA TGCGCCAGCAGCTTGGACCCAACCTACGAGCAGTACATC.

The J gene is TRBJ2-4, the V gene TRBV7-2, with 7 bases fitting TRBD1. Trimming took 5 bases from V and 13 from J; bases not matched to a gene: 11. Germline V gene sequence: CDR1 SGHTA, CDR2 FQGNSA. CDR3 length equals 13 residues. The CDR3 here is CASSPDRPWEQYF. The CDR3 DNA is TGTGCCAGCAGCCCGGACAGGCCGTGGGAGCAGTACTTC. The entire variable domain, with the rest obtained from reference TRBV7-2 and TRBJ2-4, is as follows: GAGVSQSPSNKVTEKGKDVELRCDPISGHTALYWYRQSLGQGLEFLIYFQGNSAPDKSGLPSDRFSAERTGGSVSTLTIQRTQQEDSAVYLCASSPDRPWEQYFGAGTRLSVL.

The chain joins TRBV28 to TRBJ1-2; D is unclear. CDR3 length equals 12 residues. Germline V CDR1 and CDR2: MDHEN, SYDVKM. With 3 bases removed from V and 4 bases from J, the gap between germline ends came to 6 bases. CDR3 protein: CASSFISYGYTF. For the CDR3, the DNA is TGTGCCAGCAGTTTCATCAGCTATGGCTACACCTTC.

The chain uses TRBV20-1 and TRBJ2-5; TRBD1 aligns across 9 bases. V shed 6 bases, J shed 11 bases, and the junction held 13 bases outside the gene matches. The CDR3 is made up of 13 amino acids. Per the germline V gene, CDR1 is DFQATT and CDR2 is SNEGSKA (reference sequence). CDR3 DNA sequence: TGCAGTGCGCGACAGGGGGGGGTGGATGAGCAGTACTTC. Protein product: CSARQGGVDEQYF.

The gene calls are TRBV29-1 and TRBJ1-2; D not resolved. Germline V gives CDR1 SQVTM, CDR2 ANQGSEA. V was clipped by 6 bases and J by 4 bases, with 15 bases between them. The CDR3 is made up of 13 amino acids. The CDR3 bases are TGCAGCGTGACGGCAGGTGATACCTATGGCTACACCTTC. Encoded protein: CSVTAGDTYGYTF.

The genes are TRBV3-1 and TRBJ2-3, with a tentative D call TRBD2 (5 bases). The CDR3 extends over 16 amino acids. V dropped 4 bases and J dropped 2 bases, with 16 bases sitting between them. Germline loops: CDR1 LGHDT, CDR2 YNNKEL (reference sequence). The DNA of the CDR3 is TGTGCCAGCAGCCCCCGGGGTAGCGAGATCACAGATACGCAGTATTTT. Residues: CASSPRGSEITDTQYF.

The chain links TRBV6-5 to TRBJ1-4; 8 nucleotides agree with TRBD1. CDR1 is MNHEY and CDR2 is SVGAGI in the germline V gene. Unmatched junction bases numbered 8, after V lost 2 bases and J lost 0 bases. This CDR3 contains 18 residues. In DNA, the CDR3 is TGTGCCAGCAGTTACGCCAGGACAGGGCGTTCAACTAATGAAAAACTGTTTTTT. It is translated as CASSYARTGRSTNEKLFF.

Note on this clonotype: This sequence may be a read error, since a much larger clone differs from it by one base. The rearrangement joins TRBV12-3 or TRBV12-4 to TRBJ1-1, with a possible D match to TRBD1 (5 bases). This CDR3 is built from 12 residues. V was pared by 6 bases and J by 13 bases, with 18 bases between. The CDR3 nucleotides are TGTGCCAGCAGGTTTGAGCCGAACGGGGGTTTCTTT. Its protein product is CASRFEPNGGFF.

This clonotype was seen a few times. The J gene is TRBJ2-5, the V gene TRBV7-8; perhaps TRBD1 as D (6 bases). The germline gives CDR1 SGHVS, CDR2 FQNEAQ. This CDR3 has 15 amino acids. V was clipped by 4 bases and J by 2 bases, with 14 bases between them. DNA for the CDR3: TGTGCCAGCAGCTCCACCAGGGGCCGACAAGAGACCCAGTACTTC. The encoded protein is CASSSTRGRQETQYF.

The chain uses TRBV7-9 and TRBJ2-4, with 12 bases fitting TRBD2. The CDR3 has 17 amino acids. CDR1 and CDR2 (germline): SEHNR, FQNEAQ (reference sequence). The J segment lost 0 bases and the V segment lost 5 bases, leaving 5 bases of the junction unmatched. The CDR3 loop reads CASSLGLAGQAKNIQYF. The CDR3 DNA follows: TGTGCCAGCAGCCTAGGACTAGCGGGACAAGCCAAAAACATTCAGTACTTC.

This clonotype was observed a few times. V gene TRBV5-5 combines with J gene TRBJ2-7; TRBD1 matches 8 bases. Germline CDR1 reads SGHKS; CDR2 reads YYEKEE (reference sequence). The V gene end was trimmed by 0 bases and the J gene end by 1 base; junction bases not matched to a gene: 9. This CDR3 spans 17 amino acids. In DNA form, the CDR3 reads TGTGCCAGCAGCTTGGGACGTCTACAGGGGGGATCCTACGAGCAGTACTTC. The encoded protein is CASSLGRLQGGSYEQYF.

This clonotype is a singleton in its sample. The chain links TRBV10-3 to TRBJ2-1; 10 nucleotides line up with TRBD2. Germline CDR1 is ENHRY and CDR2 is SYGVKD. This CDR3 has 17 amino acids. J lost 0 bases, V lost 6 bases, and 8 bases had no gene match. In nucleotides, the CDR3 is TGTGCCATCAGGAGCCAGGGGACTAGCGACTCCTACAATGAGCAGTTCTTC. It translates to CAIRSQGTSDSYNEQFF.

This clonotype was recorded a few times. This chain links TRBV12-3 or TRBV12-4 with TRBJ1-5; D remains ambiguous. V lost 7 bases, J lost 5 bases, and 15 bases lay in between. The CDR3 totals 14 residues. In nucleotides, the CDR3 is TGTGCCAGCACCCCTCAATTAGGAGATCAGCCCCAGCATTTT. Protein product: CASTPQLGDQPQHF.

In this sample, this clonotype turned up many times. The junction and the germline gene differ at one end; a read error may be behind it. The J gene is TRBJ2-7, the V gene TRBV4-1; TRBD2 matches at 8 bases. The germline V gene has CDR1 MGHRA and CDR2 YSYEKL. The CDR3 spans 14 residues. The CDR3 reads CASSQERGPYEQYF. DNA of the CDR3: TGTGCCAGCAGCCAAGAGCGGGGGCCCTACGAGCAGTACTTC.

This chain uses TRBV25-1 with TRBJ2-1, with 11 bases aligning to TRBD2. J lost 4 bases, V lost 8 bases, and 10 bases had no gene match. CDR1 is MGHDK and CDR2 is SYGVNS in the germline V gene. This CDR3 is built from 16 residues. As DNA, the CDR3 is TGTGCCAGCGGTTCCGGACTAGCGGGTACATACAATGAGCAGTTCTTC. This gives the protein CASGSGLAGTYNEQFF.

With regard to this clonotype: A junction boundary mismatches the germline segment, possibly from a read error. The chain recombines TRBV12-3 or TRBV12-4 with TRBJ1-6, with D perhaps TRBD1 (5 bases). The CDR3 contains 14 residues. CDR3 DNA: TGTGCCAGCAGCTTAGGGGCAGGAAATTCACCCCTCCACTTT. This translates into CASSLGAGNSPLHF.

This clonotype was seen a handful of times. The chain couples TRBV28 to TRBJ1-1; tentative D call: TRBD1 (5 bases). Between the trimmed V and J ends, which lost 1 base and 10 bases, there was a span of 22 bases. The CDR3 consists of 16 residues. Germline CDR1 reads MDHEN; CDR2 reads SYDVKM. The chain's CDR3 is CASSLFAGRDSDRAFF. The CDR3 DNA follows: TGTGCCAGCAGTTTATTTGCAGGGCGCGACAGTGATAGAGCTTTCTTT.

The chain uses TRBV12-3 or TRBV12-4 and TRBJ1-1, with D possibly matching TRBD1 (5 bases). This CDR3 has 17 residues. V was cut by 6 bases and J by 0 bases, with 20 bases left in between. In DNA, the CDR3 is TGTGCCAGCAGCCGGACCCGGGGGGGGATCATGAACACTGAAGCTTTCTTT. Translation: CASSRTRGGIMNTEAFF.

The DNA for the CDR3 is TGCAGCGCCGGAGTGGCTAGCGGGAGAAATGAGCAGTTCTTC. Encoded protein: CSAGVASGRNEQFF. The chain employs TRBV29-1 and TRBJ2-1, with TRBD2 matching over 10 bases. This CDR3 has 14 residues. V lost 7 bases to trimming and J lost 7 bases; unmatched junction nucleotides: 10. Germline V gene sequence: CDR1 SQVTM, CDR2 ANQGSEA.

This clonotype was seen more than once but under ten times. The J gene is TRBJ2-1, the V gene TRBV7-3; 14 bases agree with TRBD2. There are 19 residues in the CDR3. The germline CDR1 and CDR2 sequences are SGHTA and FQGTGA. With 4 bases clipped from V and 3 bases from J, the junction kept 11 bases outside the gene matches. The CDR3 region is CASSYSTGTSGGRYNEQFF. The DNA for the CDR3 is TGTGCCAGCAGCTACTCGACCGGGACTAGCGGGGGCCGCTACAATGAGCAGTTCTTC.

This clonotype was counted a few times. The chain has TRBV3-1 and TRBJ2-4; D might be TRBD2 (5 bases). There are 16 residues in the CDR3. Germline V gives CDR1 LGHDT, CDR2 YNNKEL (reference sequence). Trimming stripped 4 bases from V and 5 bases from J, with 18 bases between. The CDR3 region has the DNA TGTGCCAGCAGCCTCTCTGGCGGGCCCGGTGAAAACATTCAGTACTTC. Residues: CASSLSGGPGENIQYF.

This clonotype was picked up a small number of times. The gene calls are TRBV6-6 and TRBJ2-7, with D hard to call. The CDR3 is made up of 16 amino acids. Germline V gives CDR1 MNHNY, CDR2 SVGAGI (reference sequence). V lost 5 bases, J lost 6 bases, and 23 bases lay in between. The CDR3 DNA sequence: TGTGCCAGCAGTCCCCAGACTCTTCCCCCTAACCTCGAGCAGTACTTC. Its protein is CASSPQTLPPNLEQYF.

The CDR3 reads CSGGAELQETQYF. CDR3 DNA: TGCAGTGGGGGGGCGGAATTACAAGAGACCCAGTACTTC. This chain joins TRBV20-1 and TRBJ2-5; D may match TRBD1 or TRBD2 (6 bases each). Looked up from germline, CDR1 is DFQATT and CDR2 is SNEGSKA (reference sequence). V dropped 7 bases and J dropped 2 bases, with 14 bases sitting between them. The CDR3 consists of 13 residues.

This rearrangement joins TRBV10-3 to TRBJ2-1; D ambiguous. The CDR3 extends over 13 amino acids. Deletions cut 4 bases from V and 6 bases from J, with 10 bases between. CDR1 and CDR2 from the germline V gene are ENHRY and SYGVKD. CDR3 loop: CAISGPDGNEQFF. The CDR3 DNA follows: TGTGCCATCAGTGGGCCCGATGGCAATGAGCAGTTCTTC.

The chain carries TRBV19 and TRBJ1-2; no definite D call. Trimming cost V 3 bases and J 4 bases, with 12 bases left between them. The germline V gene encodes CDR1 LNHDA and CDR2 SQIVND (reference sequence). The CDR3 has 14 amino acids. The chain's CDR3 is CASSMSTETYGYTF. Written as DNA, the CDR3 is TGTGCCAGTAGTATGAGTACAGAGACCTATGGCTACACCTTC.

V usage is TRBV12-3 or TRBV12-4 and J usage is TRBJ2-3; 9 bases align to TRBD2. V was pared by 3 bases and J by 5 bases, with 3 bases of the junction left unmatched. The CDR3 spans 14 residues. The CDR3 sequence is CASSFGGGEDTQYF. The CDR3 nucleotides read TGTGCCAGCAGTTTCGGCGGGGGGGAAGATACGCAGTATTTT.

The chain joins TRBV7-9 to TRBJ2-7, with 7 bases aligning to TRBD1. The CDR3 extends over 16 amino acids. CDR1 is SEHNR, CDR2 FQNEAQ, per germline (reference sequence). Trimming took 5 bases from V and 0 from J; bases not matched to a gene: 10. CDR3 sequence reads: CASSAKMGQSSYEQYF. In DNA form, the CDR3 reads TGTGCCAGCAGCGCCAAAATGGGACAGTCCTCCTACGAGCAGTACTTC.

This chain links TRBV3-1 with TRBJ2-5; D is undetermined. Germline CDR1 reads LGHDT; CDR2 reads YNNKEL (reference sequence). The CDR3 is 14 amino acids. Trimming stripped 4 bases from V and 11 bases from J, with 20 bases between. The DNA of the CDR3 is TGTGCCAGCAGCCGAGCGTTAGCTGGGAATGAGCAGTACTTC. It encodes CASSRALAGNEQYF.